The 27 T cell receptor beta chains presented below share a single source sample, sequenced in a study of T-cell reconstitution after alpha-beta-depleted transplantation in children. Using unique molecular identifiers, the investigators prepared the TCRbeta library. TCRdb reprocessed the PCR reads with MiXCR, giving one entry per CDR3 protein. Of approximately 490,000 distinct CDR3 sequences listed, around 13% are singletons. The sequences come from PBMCs from the stem cell graft donor, collected from the stem cell graft. The receptor source for this set is a human donor who donated a stem cell graft to a child with combined immunodeficiency.

A note on this clonotype: Here the CDR3 omits its conserved ending phenylalanine or tryptophan, so a read error is the likely source. The rearrangement joins TRBV11-2 to TRBJ2-1; D unresolved. CDR1 is SGHAT and CDR2 is FQNNGV in the germline V gene. V was shortened by 3 bases and J by 4 bases, with 10 bases between the two germline ends. The length of the CDR3 is 14 residues. CDR3 protein: CASSLNRRYNEQFC. The CDR3 region has the DNA TGTGCCAGCAGCTTGAACCGGCGGTACAATGAGCAGTTCTGC.

This clonotype has just a few counts. The DNA for the CDR3 is TGTGCCAGCAGCCCTAAAGCGGGGGGGCCTGGGGATGAGCAGTTCTTC. Translated, it gives CASSPKAGGPGDEQFF. The V gene is TRBV3-1, the J gene TRBJ2-1; the match to TRBD2 covers 10 bases. The length of the CDR3 is 16 residues. Germline CDR1 and CDR2: LGHDT and YNNKEL (reference sequence). Unmatched junction bases numbered 11, after V lost 4 bases and J lost 8 bases.

The V gene is TRBV24-1, the J gene TRBJ2-3, with 12 bases lining up with TRBD1. V lost 4 bases and J lost 7; bases outside the gene matches: 8. This CDR3 is built from 16 residues. The germline V gene has CDR1 KGHDR and CDR2 SFDVKD. The DNA of the CDR3 is TGTGCCACCAGTGACCCCGGGACAGGGGGCGGGAATACGCAGTATTTT. This translates into CATSDPGTGGGNTQYF.

This clonotype was counted only a few times. This chain joins TRBV29-1 and TRBJ2-7; TRBD2 matches at 10 bases. CDR1 is SQVTM, CDR2 ANQGSEA, per germline. V was clipped by 6 bases and J by 1 base; unmatched bases: 6. CDR3 size: 14 residues. CDR3 in amino acids: CSVTTSGYSYEQYF. The CDR3 coding sequence is TGCAGCGTAACGACTAGCGGGTATTCCTACGAGCAGTACTTC.

This clonotype was seen repeatedly, ten times or more. This chain uses TRBV7-7 with TRBJ2-7; unclear D gene. The germline V gene has CDR1 SSHAT and CDR2 FNYEAQ (reference sequence). The CDR3 covers 17 residues. V was trimmed by 4 bases and J by 3 bases, leaving 22 bases between them. For the CDR3, the DNA is TGTGCCAGCAGCTCCGCTCGTAGGGTGGCAGACAACTACGAGCAGTACTTC. It is translated as CASSSARRVADNYEQYF.

This clonotype was counted ten times or more. This rearrangement joins TRBV7-9 to TRBJ2-1; D is ambiguous. CDR3 length: 17 residues. The V gene's germline CDR1 is SEHNR and CDR2 FQNEAQ (reference sequence). The V and J ends lost 0 bases and 1 base respectively, with 13 bases between them. The CDR3 DNA is TGTGCCAGCAGCTTAGCATGGGAACTAAGGTCCTACAATGAGCAGTTCTTC. Translation gives CASSLAWELRSYNEQFF.

Only one count was recorded for this clonotype. This chain connects TRBV18 to TRBJ2-5, with TRBD2 as a possible D gene (6 bases). The CDR3 runs to 14 residues. Trimming pared 4 bases from V and 1 base from J, leaving 10 bases between. Germline V gene lookup returns CDR1 KGHSH and CDR2 LQKENI. In nucleotides, the CDR3 is TGTGCCAGCTCACACCGGGACTTCCAAGAGACCCAGTACTTC. Translation gives CASSHRDFQETQYF.

In its sample, this clonotype was seen many times. This sequence joins TRBV30 and TRBJ2-2; weak D call: TRBD1 (5 bases). Germline V CDR1 and CDR2: GTSNPN, SVGIG (reference sequence). With 3 bases removed from V and 3 bases from J, the gap between germline ends came to 20 bases. The CDR3 contains 17 residues. DNA for the CDR3: TGTGCCTGGAGGTTCTCATTGACAGAGATCTACACCGGGGAGCTGTTTTTT. Protein sequence: CAWRFSLTEIYTGELFF.

This clonotype was seen more than once but under ten times. The CDR3 region has the DNA TGTGCCAGCAGTTACTCAGTCGGGTATAGCTCCTACAATGAGCAGTTCTTC. Translation gives CASSYSVGYSSYNEQFF. The genes are TRBV6-5 and TRBJ2-1, with D uncertain. Germline values: CDR1 MNHEY, CDR2 SVGAGI. The CDR3 loop spans 17 amino acids. Trimming removed 0 bases at V and 0 bases at J, with 12 bases between.

V gene TRBV27 combines with J gene TRBJ2-7, with 10 bases fitting TRBD1. CDR1 and CDR2 from the germline V gene are MNHEY and SMNVEV (reference sequence). V lost 4 bases, J lost 2 bases, and 5 bases stayed unmatched. The CDR3 contains 15 residues. The CDR3 reads CASSSLTGGPYEQYF. As DNA, the CDR3 is TGTGCCAGCAGTTCCCTGACAGGGGGCCCCTACGAGCAGTACTTC.

The chain couples TRBV11-1 to TRBJ2-4; D possibly matches TRBD1 or TRBD2 (6 bases each). V was shortened by 5 bases and J by 0 bases, with 20 bases between the two germline ends. The CDR3 loop spans 18 amino acids. From germline, CDR1 is SGHAT and CDR2 FQDESV (reference sequence). The CDR3 loop reads CASSLGGQGPLAKNIQYF. For the CDR3, the DNA is TGTGCCAGCAGCCTAGGGGGGCAGGGGCCACTAGCCAAAAACATTCAGTACTTC.

This clonotype has just a few counts. This sequence joins TRBV5-1 and TRBJ1-5; 10 nucleotides agree with TRBD1. CDR3 length equals 15 residues. Per germline, CDR1 SGHRS and CDR2 YFSETQ. The V gene end was trimmed by 0 bases and the J gene end by 5 bases; junction bases not matched to a gene: 2. The CDR3 coding sequence is TGCGCCAGCAGCTTGGGACAGGGGGCCGATCAGCCCCAGCATTTT. Protein: CASSLGQGADQPQHF. The full variable domain, its missing parts supplied by reference TRBV5-1 and TRBJ1-5, is KAGVTQTPRYLIKTRGQQVTLSCSPISGHRSVSWYQQTPGQGLQFLFEYFSETQRNKGNFPGRFSGRQFSNSRSEMNVSTLELGDSALYLCASSLGQGADQPQHFGDGTRLSIL.

At least ten counts were recorded for this clonotype. J is TRBJ1-2 and V is TRBV12-3 or TRBV12-4; tentative D call: TRBD1 (6 bases). Trimming removed 6 bases at V and 8 bases at J, with 19 bases between. The CDR3 loop spans 14 amino acids. Here the CDR3 reads CASRPDSYQRGYTF. The CDR3 region has the DNA TGTGCCAGCAGGCCGGACAGTTACCAACGCGGCTACACCTTC.

The rearrangement links TRBV18 to TRBJ1-5; D is undetermined. CDR1 and CDR2 (germline): KGHSH, LQKENI. The CDR3 is made up of 13 amino acids. The V gene lost 5 bases and the J gene lost 1 base, with 6 bases spanning the gap. CDR3 nucleotide sequence: TGTGCCAGCTCAGGGGAGAGCAATCAGCCCCAGCATTTT. Its protein product is CASSGESNQPQHF.

In this sample, this clonotype turned up once. The chain is built from TRBV12-3 or TRBV12-4 and TRBJ2-7; D is tentatively TRBD1 or TRBD2 (5 bases each). V shed 3 bases and J shed 2 bases, with 11 bases lying between them. The CDR3 length is 14 residues. Written as DNA, the CDR3 is TGTGCCAGCAGTTTCATGAGGGGTGCCTACGAGCAGTACTTC. Protein: CASSFMRGAYEQYF.

For the CDR3, the DNA is TGCGCCAGCAGCCAAGGACAGGGAAATGTCAATGAGCAGTTCTTC. Translation: CASSQGQGNVNEQFF. The J gene is TRBJ2-1, the V gene TRBV4-3; 7 nucleotides align to TRBD1. CDR3 length: 15 amino acids. Looked up from germline, CDR1 is LGHNA and CDR2 is YSLEER. Germline trimming cut 1 base from V and 6 bases from J; bases unmatched to any gene: 6.

This chain joins TRBV6-2 or TRBV6-3 and TRBJ2-5; 12 bases fit TRBD2. CDR1 and CDR2 from the germline V gene are MNHEY and SVGEGT. Trimming took 6 bases from V and 3 from J; bases not matched to a gene: 8. The CDR3 runs to 16 residues. The CDR3 bases are TGTGCCAGCAGCCCCGAACGACTAGCGGGAGAAGAGACCCAGTACTTC. Its translation is CASSPERLAGEETQYF.

The rearrangement uses TRBV6-1 and TRBJ2-3, with 7 bases matching TRBD1. The CDR3 covers 15 residues. Losses at the gene ends were 5 bases for V and 1 base for J; bases not matched to a gene: 6. The germline V gene has CDR1 MNHNS and CDR2 SASEGT. CDR3 sequence (DNA): TGTGCCAGCAGTCGACAGGGCATGGGCACAGATACGCAGTATTTT. This codes for CASSRQGMGTDTQYF.

This clonotype was seen a handful of times. The chain links TRBV12-3 or TRBV12-4 to TRBJ2-4; 7 bases match TRBD1. Trimming took 5 bases from V and 3 from J; bases not matched to a gene: 7. The length of the CDR3 is 15 residues. The CDR3 here is CASSEPGTVKNIQYF. The CDR3, as DNA: TGTGCCAGCAGTGAACCCGGGACAGTCAAAAACATTCAGTACTTC.

The J gene is TRBJ2-1, the V gene TRBV12-5; 9 bases are shared with TRBD1. The germline V gene has CDR1 LGHNT and CDR2 FRNRAP. The length of the CDR3 is 15 residues. Losses at the gene ends were 1 base for V and 6 bases for J; bases not matched to a gene: 4. CDR3 DNA sequence: TGTGCTAGTGGTTTGGGCCGGGACAGGGTCAATGAGCAGTTCTTC. As protein: CASGLGRDRVNEQFF.

This clonotype was picked up a small number of times. The chain has TRBV10-3 and TRBJ2-1; maybe TRBD2 (6 bases). Trimming took off 9 bases at V and 9 bases at J, with 21 bases between the two ends. Germline CDR1 is ENHRY and CDR2 is SYGVKD. The CDR3 runs to 14 residues. The CDR3: CAINLGRGNSEQFF. The DNA of the CDR3 is TGTGCCATTAACCTCGGTCGGGGGAATAGTGAGCAGTTCTTC.

The CDR3 here is CASSSSLGTGTNEQFF. As DNA, the CDR3 is TGTGCCAGCAGTTCCTCCCTCGGGACAGGGACGAATGAGCAGTTCTTC. The V and J genes are TRBV6-5 and TRBJ2-1; 9 bases are a match to TRBD1. Germline V gene lookup returns CDR1 MNHEY and CDR2 SVGAGI. The CDR3 has 16 amino acids. The V and J ends lost 4 bases and 7 bases, in that order; junction bases with no gene match: 11.

This clonotype has a handful of counts. J is TRBJ1-1 and V is TRBV10-3, with 7 bases matching TRBD1. Trimming removed 10 bases from V and 4 bases from J; junction bases left unmatched: 6. The CDR3 loop spans 12 amino acids. The germline gives CDR1 ENHRY, CDR2 SYGVKD. In nucleotides, the CDR3 is TGTGCCACTCGACAGGGCGGCACTGAAGCTTTCTTT. Translated, it gives CATRQGGTEAFF.

This clonotype was recorded a few times. This chain links TRBV18 with TRBJ2-1; D uncertain. Germline assignment: CDR1 KGHSH and CDR2 LQKENI. Trimming left V 3 bases short and J 4 bases short, with 25 bases between. There are 19 residues in the CDR3. This chain's CDR3 is CASSPSSPRATFWYNEQFF. The CDR3 DNA follows: TGTGCCAGCTCACCGTCCAGCCCCCGAGCTACATTTTGGTACAATGAGCAGTTCTTC.

V and J are TRBV5-1 and TRBJ2-3; D unclear. The CDR3 extends over 13 amino acids. Trimming took 2 bases from V and 2 from J, leaving 6 bases between them. Germline V gene lookup returns CDR1 SGHRS and CDR2 YFSETQ. The CDR3 nucleotides read TGCGCCAGCAGCTTTGGGGTCACAGATACGCAGTATTTT. It codes for CASSFGVTDTQYF.

This clonotype occurred a few times. The chain joins TRBV28 to TRBJ2-7, with unresolved D. The V gene's germline CDR1 is MDHEN and CDR2 SYDVKM. V gave up 5 bases and J gave up 3 bases, with 11 bases separating them. The CDR3 totals 13 residues. CDR3 region: CASSNRLNYEQYF. The CDR3 DNA reads as TGTGCCAGCAGTAACCGGCTAAACTACGAGCAGTACTTC.

This clonotype was observed many times. The chain couples TRBV4-2 to TRBJ2-1; D possibly matches TRBD1 or TRBD2 (5 bases each). The CDR3 runs 18 residues. In germline, CDR1 is LGHNA, CDR2 YNFKEQ. V lost 1 base to trimming and J lost 9 bases, with 25 bases between them. DNA for the CDR3: TGTGCCAGCAGCCAAGCGAGGGGACCCGCAAGTTTTAGTCGTGAGCAGTTCTTC. This codes for CASSQARGPASFSREQFF.